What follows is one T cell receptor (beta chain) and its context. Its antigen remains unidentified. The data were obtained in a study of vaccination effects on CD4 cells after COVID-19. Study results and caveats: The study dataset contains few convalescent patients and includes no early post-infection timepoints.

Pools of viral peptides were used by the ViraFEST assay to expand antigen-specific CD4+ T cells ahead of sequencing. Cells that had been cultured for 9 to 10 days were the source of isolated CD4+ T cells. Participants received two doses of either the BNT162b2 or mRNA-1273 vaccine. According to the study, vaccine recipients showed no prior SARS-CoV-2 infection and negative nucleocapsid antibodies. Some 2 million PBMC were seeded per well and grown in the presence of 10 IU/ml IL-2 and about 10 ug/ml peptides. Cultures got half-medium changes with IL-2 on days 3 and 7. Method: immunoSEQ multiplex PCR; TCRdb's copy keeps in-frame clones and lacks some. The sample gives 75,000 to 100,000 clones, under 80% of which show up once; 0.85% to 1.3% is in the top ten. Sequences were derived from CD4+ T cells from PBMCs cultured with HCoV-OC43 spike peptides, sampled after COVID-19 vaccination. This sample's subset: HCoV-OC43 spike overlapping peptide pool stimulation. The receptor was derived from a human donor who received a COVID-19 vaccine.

DNA of the CDR3: TGTGCCAGCAGCTTGCAGCTGATCCAAAACACTGAAGCTTTCTTT. It translates to CASSLQLIQNTEAFF. The chain is built from TRBV5-5 and TRBJ1-1; no definite D call. Germline CDR1 SGHKS, CDR2 YYEKEE (reference sequence). Trimming removed 1 base from V and 2 bases from J, with 12 bases in between. There are 15 residues in the CDR3. The full variable domain, in which reference TRBV5-5 and TRBJ1-1 provide the parts outside the CDR3, is DAGVTQSPTHLIKTRGQQVTLRCSPISGHKSVSWYQQVLGQGPQFIFQYYEKEERGRGNFPDRFSARQFPNYSSELNVNALLLGDSALYLCASSLQLIQNTEAFFGQGTRLTVV.